This T cell receptor (beta chain) was sequenced during a study of blood T cell repertoires in COVID-19. CDR1 and CDR2 from the germline V gene are MNHEY and SVGAGI. This CDR3 is 14 amino acids long. Trimming shortened V by 5 bases and J by 3 bases, and 8 bases separated the two germline ends. Methods used by the authors: Quantification of nucleated cells was approximated via reference gene primer amplification. Profiling relied on immunoSEQ multiplex PCR, and the TCRdb table lists in-frame clones only, not all of them. V and J calls and clone size are given by that table; D and trimming were obtained from the DNA. The table records more than 250,000 clones, about 83% of them present only once.

This clonotype was obtained from a woman between 45 and 60 years old with acute or convalescent COVID-19. Sequencing was performed on peripheral blood. The rearrangement uses TRBV6-5 and TRBJ1-6; D may be TRBD1 (5 bases). CDR3 bases: TGTGCCAGCAGTCGACAGTACTATAATTCACCCCTCCACTTT. This translates into CASSRQYYNSPLHF.